The rows below give T cell receptor beta chains drawn from one sample of a study of blood T cells in healthy people across ages. TCRdb recomputed calls from the 5' RACE reads with MiXCR, one row per CDR3 protein. The profile covers fewer than 650,000 distinct CDR3 sequences, with about 27% appearing a single time and 3.6% taken by the ten largest. Another study also made use of these data, one on T cells of mothers and their children.

Sequenced input: blood. These receptor sequences come from a boy younger than 10 in good health. CDR3s include the opening cysteine and the closing phenylalanine or tryptophan. The order of the fields is D gene, J gene, clone size, V gene, CDR3 protein. The D gene is left open where the match is weak. Expanded clones are given a class, and other clones once, few, many or no size at all.

>TRBD2|TRBJ2-3|few|TRBV9
CASSVGWLAGGKTDTQYF
>-|TRBJ2-5|-|TRBV12-3/TRBV12-4
CASSSSHETQYF
>TRBD2|TRBJ2-1|few|TRBV4-3
CASSHGTSDYNEQFF
>-|TRBJ2-1|-|TRBV10-3
CAISEGVGDYNEQFF
>TRBD2|TRBJ2-1|-|TRBV19
CASSMFSGADEQFF
>TRBD2|TRBJ2-1|few|TRBV5-1
CASSLRLAGDEQFF
>-|-|few|TRBV25-1
CASSDHTGSYEQYF
>-|TRBJ2-4|-|TRBV6-2/TRBV6-3
CASSRGTEHLNIQYF
>TRBD1|TRBJ2-6|-|TRBV5-5
CASSPTTGGFSGANVLTF
>-|TRBJ2-5|few|TRBV5-1
CASSLRYPQETQYF
>-|-|-|TRBV7-2
CASSLQPGSYEQYF
>-|TRBJ1-5|-|TRBV30
CAWSTGSRNQPQHF
>-|TRBJ2-1|few|TRBV29-1
CSVAPGREQFF
>TRBD2|-|-|TRBV6-5
CASKAGLAGSYEQYF
>TRBD1|TRBJ2-5|-|TRBV6-2/TRBV6-3
CASSYQGAEQYF
>TRBD1|TRBJ2-6|once|TRBV20-1
CSAPYRQGGANVLTF
>TRBD1|TRBJ2-5|few|TRBV7-9
CASSLAIWGQPDETQYF
>-|TRBJ1-1|-|TRBV20-1
CSARSSRNTEAFF
>TRBD2|TRBJ2-3|-|TRBV20-1
CSARGLADTQYF
>TRBD1|TRBJ1-5|-|TRBV6-1
CASSEGPRDRGGNQPQHF
>-|TRBJ2-2|-|TRBV28
CASRRGGNTGELFF
>TRBD2|TRBJ2-2|medium-sized|TRBV12-3/TRBV12-4
CASSPTSGRVSGELFF
>-|TRBJ2-1|-|TRBV12-3/TRBV12-4
CASRSTGTNNEQFF
>TRBD1|TRBJ2-6|-|TRBV18
CASSPRTGSNSGANVLTF
>-|TRBJ1-1|few|TRBV6-5
CASSRPMNTEAFF
>-|TRBJ2-3|few|TRBV7-7
CASSRRYTDTQYF
>TRBD1|TRBJ2-5|few|TRBV6-5
CASSGTGAQETQYF
>-|TRBJ2-4|-|TRBV5-1
CASSLGLTPIQYF
>-|TRBJ2-1|-|TRBV12-3/TRBV12-4
CASTLYRENEQFF
>-|TRBJ2-1|-|TRBV29-1
CSVVGTSVREQFF
>TRBD2|TRBJ2-7|-|TRBV27
CASSLRVRGGPQIYEQYF
>-|TRBJ1-6|-|TRBV12-3/TRBV12-4
CASSLGGRANSPLHF
>-|TRBJ2-3|many|TRBV9
CASSVGTVQTDTQYF
>TRBD2|TRBJ2-2|once|TRBV3-1
CASKSSAPGLAGANTGELFF
>-|TRBJ2-6|few|TRBV15
CATSPLGGSGANVLTF
>TRBD2|TRBJ2-3|few|TRBV30
CAWSGGADTQYF
>TRBD1|TRBJ2-1|-|TRBV29-1
CSASGTGMNGGSYNEQFF
>-|TRBJ2-3|-|TRBV7-2
CASSLEGDPTDTQYF
>-|TRBJ2-1|few|TRBV5-1
CASSLAVANEQFF
>-|TRBJ2-1|few|TRBV9
CASSAGRRSEQFF
>TRBD2|TRBJ2-7|few|TRBV27
CASSLKAGTSTIYF
>-|TRBJ2-5|many|TRBV29-1
CSVGPHLRPQETQYF
>TRBD1|TRBJ2-1|once|TRBV6-2/TRBV6-3
CASSPGTGFLANEQFF
>TRBD2|TRBJ2-1|-|TRBV20-1
CSAMKAGGPNEQFF
>TRBD1|TRBJ2-7|-|TRBV15
CATSRDRQGGEQYF
>-|TRBJ2-1|-|TRBV4-2
CASSPGTNTYNEQFF
>-|TRBJ1-2|-|TRBV4-1
CASRGGGPLANYGYTF
>TRBD1|TRBJ1-2|once|TRBV7-9
CASSPGQGSF
>TRBD1|TRBJ2-7|-|TRBV27
CASSFSDRVVDEQYF
>-|TRBJ2-1|once|TRBV29-1
CSVGSGNEQFF
>-|TRBJ2-6|many|TRBV30
CAWNLYGGANVLTF
>-|TRBJ2-7|-|TRBV10-1
CASSGGRRSEQYF
>-|TRBJ2-5|few|TRBV24-1
CATSDGQVRETQYF
>-|TRBJ1-5|-|TRBV12-3/TRBV12-4
CASAGGFNNQPQHF
>TRBD1|TRBJ2-7|few|TRBV16
CASSFQGARYEQYF
>-|TRBJ2-5|-|TRBV15
CATSISREQGETQYF
>-|TRBJ1-5|-|TRBV6-5
CASSPPGQYNQPQHF